The 17 T cell receptor beta chains reported below all come from one sample, sequenced in a study of blood T cell repertoires in COVID-19. Measured with immunoSEQ multiplex PCR; TCRdb has only the in-frame clones, and not every one. Of some 270,000 clones detected, 91% appear once; the ten largest clones hold about 3%. What was sequenced was PBMCs or T cells enriched from blood (not recorded which). The receptors derive from a man aged 40-49 years who had been exposed to COVID-19.

The V call is TRBV28, the J call TRBJ1-2; TRBD1 is a possible D gene (5 bases). The ends were cut back, 5 bases at V and 4 bases at J, with 14 bases in the middle. The germline V gene encodes CDR1 MDHEN and CDR2 SYDVKM. The CDR3 loop spans 14 amino acids. The CDR3 DNA follows: TGTGCCAGCAGTGGAATGGACACAACCTATGGCTACACCTTC. Translated: CASSGMDTTYGYTF.

The chain carries TRBV28 and TRBJ1-2; TRBD1 is a possible D gene (5 bases). CDR3 length: 15 amino acids. V lost 2 bases and J lost 3, with 13 bases in between. Germline CDR1 reads MDHEN; CDR2 reads SYDVKM. The CDR3 DNA reads TGTGCCAGCAGTTTAAGCCCACCGGGGGACTATGGCTACACCTTC. Its translation: CASSLSPPGDYGYTF.

This sequence joins TRBV19 and TRBJ2-5; 8 nucleotides match TRBD1. The CDR3 length is 14 residues. Germline assignment: CDR1 LNHDA and CDR2 SQIVND (reference sequence). Trimming took 4 bases from V and 3 from J; bases not matched to a gene: 4. The CDR3 reads CASSTGQGKETQYF. The CDR3 DNA sequence: TGTGCCAGTAGTACCGGACAGGGAAAAGAGACCCAGTACTTC.

The genes are TRBV5-1 and TRBJ1-1, with D unresolved. The CDR3 has 16 residues. V was pared by 0 bases and J by 5 bases, with 17 bases between. Looked up from germline, CDR1 is SGHRS and CDR2 is YFSETQ. CDR3 residues: CASSLAAGGSGTEAFF. In DNA, the CDR3 is TGCGCCAGCAGCTTGGCGGCAGGAGGGAGTGGGACTGAAGCTTTCTTT.

The V call is TRBV11-2, the J call TRBJ1-5, with 9 bases identical to TRBD1. The germline V gene encodes CDR1 SGHAT and CDR2 FQNNGV. The CDR3 has 14 residues. V lost 4 bases and J lost 5; bases outside the gene matches: 3. The CDR3 spells CASSSGTGYQPQHF. CDR3 coding DNA: TGTGCCAGCAGCTCCGGGACAGGGTATCAGCCCCAGCATTTT. Looking up the rest from reference TRBV11-2 and TRBJ1-5 gives the full variable domain: EAGVAQSPRYKIIEKRQSVAFWCNPISGHATLYWYQQILGQGPKLLIQFQNNGVVDDSQLPKDRFSAERLKGVDSTLKIQPAKLEDSAVYLCASSSGTGYQPQHFGDGTRLSIL.

The chain combines TRBV30 with TRBJ1-2, with D possibly matching TRBD1 (5 bases). V lost 4 bases and J lost 5, with 17 bases in between. The germline V gene encodes CDR1 GTSNPN and CDR2 SVGIG (reference sequence). The length of the CDR3 is 14 residues. For the CDR3, the DNA is TGTGCCTGGACCTTGGGCGGGACGGCTTATGGCTACACCTTC. This codes for CAWTLGGTAYGYTF.

This chain uses TRBV3-1 (or the pseudogene TRBV3-2) with TRBJ2-4; a weak D match, TRBD2 (6 bases). The CDR3 totals 14 residues. Trimming took 2 bases from V and 5 from J, leaving 10 bases between them. The germline V gene encodes CDR1 LGHDT and CDR2 YNNKEL (reference sequence). The CDR3 DNA reads TGTGCCAGCAGCCAAAGGGACTCCGAAAACATTCAGTACTTC. Translation: CASSQRDSENIQYF.

This clone was seen only once. Within the sample, other DNA sequences also encode this same CDR3. The CDR3 DNA reads TGTGCCAGCAGTGAGTTAGCGGGAGGGCCAGATACGCAGTATTTT. Its translation is CASSELAGGPDTQYF. The V call is TRBV6-1, the J call TRBJ2-3, with 11 bases matching TRBD2. The CDR3 is made up of 15 amino acids. Germline V gene sequence: CDR1 MNHNS, CDR2 SASEGT. With V trimmed by 3 bases and J by 4 bases, 3 bases remained unmatched.

The chain links TRBV5-1 to TRBJ1-2, with D unclear. The CDR3 consists of 16 residues. Germline CDR1 SGHRS, CDR2 YFSETQ. The V end lost 5 bases, the J end lost 0 bases, and 17 bases lay between the germline ends. CDR3 amino acids: CASRIRRLGANYGYTF. CDR3 sequence (DNA): TGCGCCAGCAGAATCCGGCGGCTGGGAGCTAACTATGGCTACACCTTC.

V is TRBV28 and J is TRBJ2-7; possibly TRBD2 for D (7 bases). Trimming took 5 bases from V and 2 from J, leaving 19 bases between them. Germline V gene data show CDR1 as MDHEN and CDR2 as SYDVKM. This CDR3 has 16 amino acids. CDR3 bases: TGTGCCAGCAGTCCGAGGGGGGGAGTAGGGCCCTACGAGCAGTACTTC. This encodes CASSPRGGVGPYEQYF.

This clone was picked up one time. The rearrangement uses TRBV6-5 and TRBJ2-1, with TRBD2 matching 12 bases. Germline assignment: CDR1 MNHEY and CDR2 SVGAGI. The J segment lost 4 bases and the V segment lost 6 bases, leaving 4 bases of the junction unmatched. CDR3 length: 15 amino acids. The CDR3 DNA reads as TGTGCCAGCAGCTTGGGGACTAGCGGGTACAATGAGCAGTTCTTC. Its translation is CASSLGTSGYNEQFF.

The chain recombines TRBV5-4 with TRBJ1-1; TRBD1 agrees at 11 bases. Germline CDR1 SGHNT, CDR2 YYREEE (reference sequence). After removal of 9 bases from V and 5 bases from J, the junction contained 6 bases not matched to a gene. There are 13 residues in the CDR3. This CDR3 reads CANEDRGQTEAFF. CDR3 nucleotide sequence: TGTGCCAACGAGGACAGGGGGCAGACTGAAGCTTTCTTT.

In its sample, this clone was seen once. CDR3 residues: CASSYGRGLIDTEAFF. CDR3 in DNA: TGTGCCAGCAGTTACGGCAGGGGGCTCATTGACACTGAAGCTTTCTTT. The chain employs TRBV6-5 and TRBJ1-1; 8 nucleotides line up with TRBD1. Losses at the gene ends were 2 bases for V and 3 bases for J; bases not matched to a gene: 8. The germline V gene has CDR1 MNHEY and CDR2 SVGAGI. The CDR3 loop spans 16 amino acids.

The J gene is TRBJ1-3, the V gene TRBV5-4; 9 positions agree with TRBD1. V shed 4 bases, J shed 4 bases, and the junction held 6 bases outside the gene matches. The germline V gene encodes CDR1 SGHNT and CDR2 YYREEE (reference sequence). There are 15 residues in the CDR3. The CDR3: CASSLYRGPGNTIYF. CDR3 bases: TGTGCCAGCAGCCTTTACAGGGGGCCAGGAAACACCATATATTTT.

This clone has just one count. This chain uses TRBV5-1 with TRBJ1-2; D remains ambiguous. V was clipped by 0 bases and J by 4 bases, with 13 bases between them. Germline CDR1 is SGHRS and CDR2 is YFSETQ. The CDR3 extends over 15 amino acids. The CDR3 region is CASSLGATHSYGYTF. CDR3 bases: TGCGCCAGCAGCTTGGGGGCAACTCACTCCTATGGCTACACCTTC. Variable domain in full (rest from reference TRBV5-1 and TRBJ1-2): KAGVTQTPRYLIKTRGQQVTLSCSPISGHRSVSWYQQTPGQGLQFLFEYFSETQRNKGNFPGRFSGRQFSNSRSEMNVSTLELGDSALYLCASSLGATHSYGYTFGSGTRLTVV.

This clone was detected a few times. Here the CDR3 DNA reads TGTGCCAGCAGACCAACCTTAACTAGCGGGTACTACAATGAGCAGTTCTTC. Translating it yields CASRPTLTSGYYNEQFF. V usage is TRBV7-9 and J usage is TRBJ2-1; 9 nucleotides agree with TRBD2. The CDR3 is 17 amino acids. CDR1 is SEHNR, CDR2 FQNEAQ, per germline (reference sequence). J lost 3 bases, V lost 6 bases, and 12 bases had no gene match.

The chain is built from TRBV7-9 and TRBJ2-7; 8 nucleotides match TRBD1. V trimming: 2 bases; J trimming: 3 bases; junction bases outside the gene matches: 3. CDR1 and CDR2 from the germline V gene are SEHNR and FQNEAQ (reference sequence). The CDR3 is 14 residues long. The CDR3 region is CASSLRQGNYEQYF. Here the CDR3 DNA reads TGTGCCAGCAGCTTAAGACAGGGGAACTACGAGCAGTACTTC.